The sequence of this T cell receptor beta chain was determined in a study of T cell responses to AZD1222 COVID-19 vaccine. V was trimmed by 3 bases and J by 0 bases, leaving 3 bases between them. This CDR3 has 12 residues. Germline loops: CDR1 GTSNPN, CDR2 SVGIG (reference sequence). TCRdb keeps only in-frame clones here, not all; method: immunoSEQ multiplex PCR. The data show under 150,000 clones, 92% seen once. About this clone itself: Other nucleotide sequences from this sample produce the same CDR3.

This specimen consisted of peripheral blood, obtained 28 days after the second AZD1222 dose. The TCR comes from an adult who received the AZD1222 COVID-19 vaccine. The chain has TRBV30 and TRBJ1-3; D is uncertain. As DNA, the CDR3 is TGTGCCTGGAGCCCCTCTGGAAACACCATATATTTT. Translating gives CAWSPSGNTIYF.